This T cell receptor beta chain was found in a study of radiotherapy plus CTLA-4 blockade in lung cancer. This clone turned up a few times. This CDR3 spans 14 amino acids. In germline, CDR1 is WSHSY, CDR2 SAAADI. With 6 bases removed from V and 3 bases from J, the gap between germline ends came to 12 bases. Profiled with immunoSEQ multiplex PCR; TCRdb holds only in-frame clones, not every one. The sample lists tens of thousands of clones; around 73% were seen once. The source is a human donor with non-small cell lung cancer who had a complete response to radiotherapy plus ipilimumab. This chain connects TRBV10-2 to TRBJ1-5; no firm D call. The source material was peripheral blood, sampled from a patient treated with radiotherapy plus ipilimumab. Here the CDR3 DNA reads TGCGCCAGCAGGGAGGGTACTCTCAATCAGCCCCAGCATTTT. It encodes CASREGTLNQPQHF.